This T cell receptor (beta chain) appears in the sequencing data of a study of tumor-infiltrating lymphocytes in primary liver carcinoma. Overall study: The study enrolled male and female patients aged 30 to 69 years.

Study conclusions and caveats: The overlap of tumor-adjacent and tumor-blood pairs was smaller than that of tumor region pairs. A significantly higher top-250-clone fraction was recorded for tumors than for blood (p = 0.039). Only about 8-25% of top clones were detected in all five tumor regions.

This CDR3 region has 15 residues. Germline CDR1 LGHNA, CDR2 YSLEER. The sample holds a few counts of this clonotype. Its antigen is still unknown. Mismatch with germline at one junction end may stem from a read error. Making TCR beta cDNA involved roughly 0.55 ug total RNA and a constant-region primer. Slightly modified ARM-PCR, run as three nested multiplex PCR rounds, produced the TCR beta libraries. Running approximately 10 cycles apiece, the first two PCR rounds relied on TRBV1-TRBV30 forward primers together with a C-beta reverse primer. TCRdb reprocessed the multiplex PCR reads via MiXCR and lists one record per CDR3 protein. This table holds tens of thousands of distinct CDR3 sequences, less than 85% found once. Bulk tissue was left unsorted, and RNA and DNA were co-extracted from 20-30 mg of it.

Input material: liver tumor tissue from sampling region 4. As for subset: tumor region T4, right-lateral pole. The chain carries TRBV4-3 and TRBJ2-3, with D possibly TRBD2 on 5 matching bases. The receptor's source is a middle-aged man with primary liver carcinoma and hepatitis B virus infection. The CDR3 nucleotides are TGCGCCTGCAGCCAGCGACTATCGGGCACAGATACGCAGTATTTT. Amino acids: CACSQRLSGTDTQYF.